This T cell receptor (beta chain) was obtained from a study of spatial heterogeneity in lung cancer. Whole-study context: An average of more than ten raw reads was observed per unique TCR and UMI combination. Study-wide results and caveats: Follow-up blood showed ubiquitous expanded tumor TCRs less than blood at resection did.

One entry per CDR3 protein results from TCRdb running MiXCR on the 5' RACE reads. The sample lists tens of thousands of distinct CDR3 sequences, about an eighth occurring once. In germline, CDR1 is LGHNA, CDR2 YSLEER. The CDR3 spans 16 residues. V lost 0 bases, J lost 5 bases, and 5 bases stayed unmatched. The sample holds many counts of this clonotype. The antigen remains unidentified. As for time point: sample taken at primary tumor resection. No cells were sorted before sequencing. The whole RNA sequenced was extracted from tumor, nontumor lung or frozen PBMC. The rearrangement links TRBV4-3 to TRBJ2-3, with TRBD2 matching over 10 bases. The starting material was PBMCs, obtained at surgery. The clonotype was recovered from a male donor with early-stage non-small cell lung cancer. CDR3 residues: CASSQDEEREGDTQYF. In nucleotides, the CDR3 is TGCGCCAGCAGCCAAGATGAAGAGCGGGAGGGAGATACGCAGTATTTT.